The 25 T cell receptor beta chains in this list originate from one sample, sequenced in a study of blood T cells in healthy people across ages. Next came a second PCR, run for about 7 to 12 cycles, which used a sample-barcoded 5' primer along with a J-beta primer mix. Via MiXCR, TCRdb re-called the 5' RACE reads, giving one row per CDR3 protein. This sample carries roughly 800,000 distinct CDR3 sequences, 58% of them seen once, and the ten largest clones take 22%. The sample was blood. The receptors were sampled from a man between 25 and 39 years old in good health.

This chain joins TRBV6-5 and TRBJ1-2; tentative D call: TRBD1 (5 bases). V lost 0 bases and J 7 bases, leaving 18 bases between the germline ends. CDR1 is MNHEY, CDR2 SVGAGI, per germline. The CDR3 consists of 16 residues. The CDR3 DNA reads as TGTGCCAGCAGTTACTCCGCCGCCTTAGGGGCAAGTGGCTACACCTTC. It encodes CASSYSAALGASGYTF.

V and J are TRBV10-3 and TRBJ2-5; D might be TRBD2 (6 bases). V lost 11 bases and J 4 bases, leaving 23 bases between the germline ends. The CDR3 contains 15 residues. Germline V CDR1 and CDR2: ENHRY, SYGVKD. This chain's CDR3 is CAAQSGGILLETQYF. The CDR3 region has the DNA TGTGCCGCCCAGTCGGGCGGGATCTTATTAGAGACCCAGTACTTC.

The rearrangement uses TRBV2 and TRBJ1-2; TRBD1 might be the D (6 bases). The CDR3 has 15 residues. The germline V gene encodes CDR1 SNHLY and CDR2 FYNNEI. The germline V and J ends were trimmed by 4 bases and 4 bases, with 16 bases remaining between them. Here the CDR3 DNA reads TGTGCCAGCAGTGTACAGGGCGTCCGCGCCTATGGCTACACCTTC. It specifies CASSVQGVRAYGYTF.

The chain is built from TRBV29-1 and TRBJ2-5; D gene unclear. The germline V gene has CDR1 SQVTM and CDR2 ANQGSEA. Trimming took 7 bases from V and 3 from J, leaving 9 bases between them. The CDR3 length is 11 residues. CDR3 amino acids: CSATSEETQYF. The CDR3 DNA reads as TGCAGCGCAACAAGTGAAGAGACCCAGTACTTC. The full variable domain, its missing parts supplied by reference TRBV29-1 and TRBJ2-5, is SAVISQKPSRDICQRGTSLTIQCQVDSQVTMMFWYRQQPGQSLTLIATANQGSEATYESGFVIDKFPISRPNLTFSTLTVSNMSPEDSSIYLCSATSEETQYFGPGTRLLVL.

With regard to this clonotype: One base away lies a much larger clone, so this may be a sequencing read error. CDR3 residues: CASSLKVSYNEQFF. The CDR3 DNA sequence: TGCGCCAGCAGCTTGAAGGTCAGCTACAATGAGCAGTTCTTC. The chain links TRBV5-1 to TRBJ2-1; D remains ambiguous. The V gene's germline CDR1 is SGHRS and CDR2 YFSETQ. V was cut by 1 base and J by 3 bases, with 8 bases left in between. This CDR3 region has 14 residues.

The chain couples TRBV20-1 to TRBJ2-7; 7 bases match TRBD2. Germline trimming cut 6 bases from V and 2 bases from J; bases unmatched to any gene: 13. The CDR3 is 15 amino acids. Germline-derived CDR1 and CDR2 are DFQATT and SNEGSKA (reference sequence). DNA for the CDR3: TGCAGTGCCTACCAAGGAGCGGGATCCCCCTACGAGCAGTACTTC. Its translation is CSAYQGAGSPYEQYF.

The rearrangement joins TRBV29-1 to TRBJ2-3, with 7 bases matching TRBD2. The J segment lost 2 bases and the V segment lost 7 bases, leaving 15 bases of the junction unmatched. CDR3 length equals 16 residues. Germline lookup yields CDR1 SQVTM and CDR2 ANQGSEA. CDR3 coding DNA: TGCAGCGCCCAACCGGTGCGGGGGACCAACACAGATACGCAGTATTTT. Translation gives CSAQPVRGTNTDTQYF.

This clonotype has a single count. In DNA form, the CDR3 reads TGTGCCAGCAGGGGGCTCTTCGGGACTAGCGGAAGTTACGAGCAGTACTTC. This codes for CASRGLFGTSGSYEQYF. The chain carries TRBV6-1 and TRBJ2-4, with 11 bases fitting TRBD2. The last part of the DNA fits TRBJ2-7 better; the J call may be wrong. Germline CDR1 is MNHNS and CDR2 is SASEGT. The CDR3 is made up of 17 amino acids.

The rearrangement joins TRBV12-3 or TRBV12-4 to TRBJ1-2, with 7 bases that match TRBD1. The CDR3 has 15 amino acids. J lost 2 bases, V lost 6 bases, and 9 bases had no gene match. CDR3 bases: TGTGCCAGCAGGCCCACGGGACAGAACAACTATGGCTACACCTTC. This translates into CASRPTGQNNYGYTF.

The chain recombines TRBV6-5 with TRBJ1-2; a possible D gene is TRBD1 (6 bases). Germline lookup yields CDR1 MNHEY and CDR2 SVGAGI. V lost 2 bases and J lost 7, with 29 bases in between. This CDR3 has 19 amino acids. The CDR3 coding sequence is TGTGCCAGCAGTTACCGACAGGCCCCCGCTGGCACGATGAGGGGTGGCTACACCTTC. Translating gives CASSYRQAPAGTMRGGYTF.

This clonotype was seen a single time. The rearrangement uses TRBV7-2 and TRBJ2-3; no definite D call. The CDR3 totals 13 residues. V gave up 5 bases and J gave up 6 bases, with 12 bases separating them. CDR1 and CDR2 (germline): SGHTA, FQGNSA. Here the CDR3 reads CASSGGEWDTQYF. Here the CDR3 DNA reads TGTGCCAGCAGCGGTGGAGAGTGGGATACGCAGTATTTT.

This chain connects TRBV7-2 to TRBJ2-4; D might be TRBD1 or TRBD2, each matching 5 bases. V was cut by 5 bases and J by 6 bases, with 11 bases left in between. There are 13 residues in the CDR3. CDR1 and CDR2 from the germline V gene are SGHTA and FQGNSA. This chain's CDR3 is CASSPVGGNIQYF. The CDR3 nucleotides are TGTGCCAGCAGCCCGGTTGGGGGAAACATTCAGTACTTC.

The chain has TRBV15 and TRBJ2-5; no definite D call. V lost 6 bases and J 3 bases, leaving 8 bases between the germline ends. The CDR3 sequence is 12 residues long. Germline lookup yields CDR1 LNHNV and CDR2 YYDKDF (reference sequence). This CDR3 reads CATSIGEETQYF. In nucleotides, the CDR3 is TGTGCCACCAGTATTGGAGAAGAGACCCAGTACTTC.

V usage is TRBV29-1 and J usage is TRBJ2-4, with D tentatively TRBD1 (5 bases). V was clipped by 6 bases and J by 11 bases, with 14 bases between them. The CDR3 length is 11 residues. Germline loops: CDR1 SQVTM, CDR2 ANQGSEA. Here the CDR3 reads CSVDDSEVQYF. For the CDR3, the DNA is TGCAGCGTAGACGACAGTGAGGTTCAGTACTTC.

This clonotype was counted at least ten times. One junction end does not reproduce the germline sequence, and a read error may be involved. This sequence joins TRBV5-1 and TRBJ2-7; the D gene is possibly TRBD2 (5 bases). This CDR3 has 15 residues. Germline V gene lookup returns CDR1 SGHRS and CDR2 YFSETQ. The CDR3 loop is CASSLAGGSSYEQYF. CDR3 coding DNA: TGTGCCAGCAGCTTAGCTGGTGGGAGCTCCTACGAGCAGTACTTC. Supplemented by reference TRBV5-1 and TRBJ2-7, the full variable domain reads KAGVTQTPRYLIKTRGQQVTLSCSPISGHRSVSWYQQTPGQGLQFLFEYFSETQRNKGNFPGRFSGRQFSNSRSEMNVSTLELGDSALYLCASSLAGGSSYEQYFGPGTRLTVT.

The rearrangement links TRBV6-1 to TRBJ2-5; D possibly corresponds to TRBD1 (5 bases). The germline V gene encodes CDR1 MNHNS and CDR2 SASEGT. This CDR3 has 14 residues. V lost 2 bases to trimming and J lost 4 bases, with 11 bases between them. CDR3 region: CASSEKGVRETQYF. The CDR3 DNA is TGTGCCAGCAGTGAAAAAGGGGTGAGAGAGACCCAGTACTTC.

This clonotype has more than one count but fewer than ten. The chain couples TRBV27 to TRBJ2-7; 7 nucleotides align to TRBD2. Trimming took 9 bases from V and 1 from J; bases not matched to a gene: 15. The CDR3 covers 16 residues. Germline V gene lookup returns CDR1 MNHEY and CDR2 SMNVEV (reference sequence). This chain's CDR3 is CASSPAGLPQSYEQYF. The CDR3, as DNA: TGTGCCAGTTCCCCGGCGGGACTACCTCAATCCTACGAGCAGTACTTC.

This chain links TRBV4-3 with TRBJ1-2; D unresolved. The CDR3 has 16 amino acids. Deletions cut 2 bases from V and 5 bases from J, with 18 bases between. In germline, CDR1 is LGHNA, CDR2 YSLEER. The CDR3 DNA is TGCGCCAGCAGCCAAAACCTTATTGTTCTTCGTTATGGCTACACCTTC. It encodes CASSQNLIVLRYGYTF.

This clonotype has just one count. The chain carries TRBV20-1 and TRBJ1-5, with 7 bases fitting TRBD1. CDR3 length: 13 amino acids. CDR1 DFQATT and CDR2 SNEGSKA come from the germline V gene (reference sequence). V was pared by 5 bases and J by 5 bases, with 6 bases of the junction left unmatched. The chain's CDR3 is CSALRQGDQPQHF. CDR3 nucleotides: TGCAGTGCTCTCAGACAGGGTGATCAGCCCCAGCATTTT.

Written as DNA, the CDR3 is TGTGCCGCCGGGGGCCCCTCCTACAATGAGCAGTTCTTC. Translated: CAAGGPSYNEQFF. The genes are TRBV28 and TRBJ2-1, with D possibly being TRBD1 or TRBD2 (6 bases each). The CDR3 covers 13 residues. V was pared by 11 bases and J by 0 bases, with 11 bases between. Germline CDR1 MDHEN, CDR2 SYDVKM.

This clonotype showed up just a few times. The J gene is TRBJ2-1, the V gene TRBV5-1, with TRBD2 identical over 10 bases. The CDR3 spans 16 residues. CDR1 SGHRS and CDR2 YFSETQ come from the germline V gene. J lost 9 bases, V lost 0 bases, and 9 bases had no gene match. As DNA, the CDR3 is TGCGCCAGCAGCTTGGAGGGGCTAGCGGGGGCCCGTGAGCAGTTCTTC. Encoded protein: CASSLEGLAGAREQFF.

The chain combines TRBV4-3 with TRBJ2-2, with D unresolved. The CDR3 spans 14 residues. The V end was cut by 0 bases, the J end by 8 bases, with 10 bases between. CDR1 LGHNA and CDR2 YSLEER come from the germline V gene. CDR3 DNA: TGCGCCAGCAGCCAAGACGGAATCGCAGGGGAGCTGTTTTTT. It yields the protein CASSQDGIAGELFF.

This clonotype was picked up a small number of times. The rearrangement links TRBV7-2 to TRBJ2-7; TRBD2 matches 13 bases. This CDR3 is 14 amino acids long. The germline V gene has CDR1 SGHTA and CDR2 FQGNSA. Trimming removed 8 bases from V and 2 bases from J; junction bases left unmatched: 3. DNA of the CDR3: TGTGCCAGCCAAACTAGCGGGAGGGCCTACGAGCAGTACTTC. Its protein is CASQTSGRAYEQYF.

This chain links TRBV13 with TRBJ1-6; D is ambiguous. Germline assignment: CDR1 PRHDT and CDR2 FYEKMQ (reference sequence). The CDR3 has 12 residues. V lost 8 bases to trimming and J lost 10 bases, with 12 bases between them. The CDR3 sequence: CASGMGSSPLHF. Written as DNA, the CDR3 is TGTGCCAGCGGCATGGGCAGCTCACCCCTCCACTTT.

A few counts support this clonotype. This chain connects TRBV25-1 to TRBJ2-7; TRBD1 or TRBD2 may be the D gene (5 bases each). The CDR3 consists of 16 residues. Trimming took off 4 bases at V and 2 bases at J, with 18 bases between the two ends. CDR1 is MGHDK and CDR2 is SYGVNS in the germline V gene. The CDR3 loop is CASSGGWDSRPYEQYF. The DNA for the CDR3 is TGTGCCAGCAGTGGGGGGTGGGATAGCCGACCCTACGAGCAGTACTTC.